The next 30 T cell receptor beta chains were all read from a single sample in a study of Graves' ophthalmopathy and Graves' hyperthyroidism. Amplification from RNA transcripts yielded the TCR beta CDR3 regions. A first-round RT-PCR used HTBI primers, followed by a second-round multiplex PCR. MiXCR, run by TCRdb on the multiplex PCR reads, gives a single entry per CDR3 protein. The repertoire holds 650,000 to 900,000 distinct CDR3 sequences, with 40% as singletons. The sequencing input was peripheral blood. The receptor set was obtained from an adult man with Graves' ophthalmopathy.

The V gene is TRBV25-1, the J gene TRBJ2-2, with 7 bases identical to TRBD2. CDR1 is MGHDK and CDR2 is SYGVNS in the germline V gene. The CDR3 contains 14 residues. Losses at the gene ends were 6 bases for V and 6 bases for J; bases not matched to a gene: 7. DNA of the CDR3: TGTGCCAGCAGCAATACACGGGGGGCCGGGGAGCTGTTTTTT. Amino acids: CASSNTRGAGELFF.

V usage is TRBV19 and J usage is TRBJ1-1; TRBD1 agrees at 9 bases. The junction had 19 bases not matched to a gene; V was cut back by 10 bases and J by 1 base. This CDR3 is built from 18 residues. Germline CDR1 is LNHDA and CDR2 is SQIVND (reference sequence). As DNA, the CDR3 is TGTGCCACCCAACCCTTTACCAGGACAGGGGCCCCGAACACTGAAGCTTTCTTT. Its protein product is CATQPFTRTGAPNTEAFF.

Turning to this clonotype: The junction and the germline gene differ at one end; a read error may be behind it. The chain combines TRBV5-5 with TRBJ2-2; D not certain. The germline V gene encodes CDR1 SGHKS and CDR2 YYEKEE (reference sequence). CDR3 size: 16 residues. The CDR3 DNA reads TGCGCCAGCAGCCCCAACCCGACTCTGAACACCGGGGAGCTGTTTTTT. It codes for CASSPNPTLNTGELFF.

This chain uses TRBV25-1 with TRBJ2-5; 9 bases map to TRBD1. The germline CDR1 and CDR2 sequences are MGHDK and SYGVNS. Trimming took 6 bases from V and 6 from J; bases not matched to a gene: 14. This CDR3 comprises 16 residues. CDR3 in DNA: TGTGCCAGCAGCGTAACAGGGGGCCGCGCCGGGAAGACCCAGTACTTC. It encodes CASSVTGGRAGKTQYF.

The rearrangement joins TRBV25-1 to TRBJ1-2, with TRBD1 identical over 8 bases. The CDR3 extends over 13 amino acids. Germline trimming cut 8 bases from V and 8 bases from J; bases unmatched to any gene: 10. Per the germline V gene, CDR1 is MGHDK and CDR2 is SYGVNS. CDR3 residues: CASYLPDREGYTF. CDR3 nucleotide sequence: TGTGCCAGCTACCTCCCGGACAGGGAAGGCTACACCTTC.

V is TRBV9 and J is TRBJ2-2; 10 bases align to TRBD2. The V gene end was trimmed by 0 bases and the J gene end by 2 bases; junction bases not matched to a gene: 4. The CDR3 has 17 residues. Germline CDR1 reads SGDLS; CDR2 reads YYNGEE. CDR3 in amino acids: CASSVGPSGSNTGELFF. CDR3 nucleotide sequence: TGTGCCAGCAGCGTAGGCCCTAGCGGGAGTAACACCGGGGAGCTGTTTTTT. The full variable domain, rest sourced from reference TRBV9 and TRBJ2-2, is DSGVTQTPKHLITATGQRVTLRCSPRSGDLSVYWYQQSLDQGLQFLIQYYNGEERAKGNILERFSAQQFPDLHSELNLSSLELGDSALYFCASSVGPSGSNTGELFFGEGSRLTVL.

This clonotype turned up a few times. V and J are TRBV25-1 and TRBJ1-1, with TRBD1 matching 9 bases. Germline values: CDR1 MGHDK, CDR2 SYGVNS. This CDR3 spans 15 amino acids. V trimming: 4 bases; J trimming: 4 bases; junction bases outside the gene matches: 7. CDR3 in amino acids: CASSAHGQGSTEAFF. The CDR3 DNA reads TGTGCCAGCAGTGCGCATGGACAGGGGAGCACTGAAGCTTTCTTT.

This clonotype occurred once. V and J are TRBV5-4 and TRBJ2-7; the D is unclear. V was clipped by 4 bases and J by 0 bases, with 11 bases between them. CDR1 and CDR2 (germline): SGHNT, YYREEE (reference sequence). There are 14 residues in the CDR3. The CDR3 loop reads CASSLRSPSYEQYF. DNA for the CDR3: TGTGCCAGCAGCCTACGGTCCCCCTCCTACGAGCAGTACTTC.

This clonotype came up many times. The rearrangement joins TRBV10-3 to TRBJ1-2, with D perhaps matching TRBD1 (5 bases). The CDR3 totals 16 residues. The V end was cut by 9 bases, the J end by 3 bases, with 23 bases between. Germline V gene lookup returns CDR1 ENHRY and CDR2 SYGVKD. The CDR3 DNA reads as TGTGCCATTACGACAGAGGGGCGCGGTAAGGACTATGGCTACACCTTC. Translation gives CAITTEGRGKDYGYTF.

This clonotype was recorded many times. The chain is built from TRBV7-2 and TRBJ2-5; D not certain. The CDR3 is 11 amino acids. Trimming cost V 11 bases and J 9 bases, with 16 bases left between them. From germline, CDR1 is SGHTA and CDR2 FQGNSA. The CDR3 DNA is TGTGCCGTTGGCTCAGTGGGGTCCCAGTACTTC. It translates to CAVGSVGSQYF.

To note about this clonotype: At one end, the junction sequence differs from germline, possibly due to a read error. V and J are TRBV7-9 and TRBJ1-3, with TRBD1 as a possible D gene (5 bases). Germline lookup yields CDR1 SEHNR and CDR2 FQNEAQ (reference sequence). This CDR3 contains 18 residues. CDR3 amino acids: CASSQEGPLPRLGNTIYF. CDR3 coding DNA: TGCGCCAGCAGCCAAGAGGGACCGCTACCTCGATTGGGAAACACCATATATTTT.

About this clonotype: An end of the junction does not agree with germline; a read error may underlie this. V gene TRBV15 combines with J gene TRBJ2-6; weak D call: TRBD2 (7 bases). Looked up from germline, CDR1 is LNHNV and CDR2 is YYDKDF (reference sequence). This CDR3 has 18 amino acids. The CDR3 DNA is TGTGCCGCCAGCAGAGGGGGGGCCGCCCGCTCTGGGGCCAACGTCCTGACTTTC. As protein: CAASRGGAARSGANVLTF.

This clonotype was found many times. The V gene is TRBV7-9, the J gene TRBJ1-2, with D possibly being TRBD1 (5 bases). This CDR3 comprises 13 residues. Deletions cut 0 bases from V and 14 bases from J, with 16 bases between. From germline, CDR1 is SEHNR and CDR2 FQNEAQ (reference sequence). For the CDR3, the DNA is TGTGCCAGCAGCTTAGCACCGGCCGCGGGACGGACCTTC. Translating gives CASSLAPAAGRTF. Variable domain in full (rest from reference TRBV7-9 and TRBJ1-2): DTGVSQNPRHKITKRGQNVTFRCDPISEHNRLYWYRQTLGQGPEFLTYFQNEAQLEKSRLLSDRFSAERPKGSFSTLEIQRTEQGDSAMYLCASSLAPAAGRTFGSGTRLTVV.

V is TRBV28 and J is TRBJ1-2; a weak D match, TRBD1 (5 bases). This CDR3 contains 13 residues. Germline CDR1 is MDHEN and CDR2 is SYDVKM. Trimming cost V 4 bases and J 4 bases, with 10 bases left between them. The CDR3: CASSYDSAYGYTF. In DNA, the CDR3 is TGTGCCAGCAGTTATGACAGCGCCTATGGCTACACCTTC.

A word on this clonotype: Possible read error: a much larger clone is one base away. V usage is TRBV5-1 and J usage is TRBJ1-1; D is perhaps TRBD1 (5 bases). The V end lost 4 bases, the J end lost 6 bases, and 16 bases lay between the germline ends. The germline V gene has CDR1 SGHRS and CDR2 YFSETQ. The CDR3 contains 14 residues. The CDR3 loop is CASSPRDGNAEAFF. The CDR3 region has the DNA TGCGCCAGCAGCCCGCGGGACGGTAACGCTGAAGCTTTCTTT.

The chain's CDR3 is CASTRRVDEKLFF. CDR3 DNA: TGTGCCAGCACCCGCAGGGTGGATGAAAAACTGTTTTTT. The chain joins TRBV12-3 or TRBV12-4 to TRBJ1-4; a weak D match, TRBD1 (5 bases). CDR3 length: 13 amino acids. V dropped 7 bases and J dropped 6 bases, with 12 bases sitting between them.

For this clonotype: With a much larger clone just one base away, this may be a read error. This chain connects TRBV7-9 to TRBJ2-7, with D possibly called TRBD1 or TRBD2 (5 bases each). Germline-derived CDR1 and CDR2 are SEHNR and FQNEAQ (reference sequence). The CDR3 totals 13 residues. CDR3 DNA: TGTGCCAGCAGCTTAGAGGGCAGGGACCGCGCTACCTTC. Residues: CASSLEGRDRATF.

This sequence joins TRBV7-3 and TRBJ2-7; 7 bases line up with TRBD1. Germline lookup yields CDR1 SGHTA and CDR2 FQGTGA. The V segment lost 5 bases and the J segment 5 bases; nucleotides outside the gene matches: 9. CDR3 length equals 14 residues. Here the CDR3 reads CASSATGSGNEQYF. The CDR3 DNA reads as TGTGCCAGCAGCGCGACAGGGTCTGGCAACGAGCAGTACTTC.

This clonotype has more than one count but fewer than ten. The rearrangement links TRBV9 to TRBJ2-5; D remains unclear. Looked up from germline, CDR1 is SGDLS and CDR2 is YYNGEE. V lost 2 bases to trimming and J lost 0 bases, with 8 bases between them. There are 14 residues in the CDR3. The CDR3 coding sequence is TGTGCCAGCAGCGTCCAGTATAACCAAGAGACCCAGTACTTC. Its protein product is CASSVQYNQETQYF.

The V call is TRBV4-3, the J call TRBJ1-2; a weak D match, TRBD1 (5 bases). This CDR3 has 15 residues. The V end was cut by 11 bases, the J end by 8 bases, with 27 bases between. Germline CDR1 and CDR2: LGHNA and YSLEER. This chain's CDR3 is CARTPTGTVAGGYTF. The CDR3 nucleotides read TGCGCCCGCACCCCCACCGGGACTGTAGCGGGAGGCTACACCTTC.

The chain couples TRBV11-2 to TRBJ2-7, with 9 nucleotides matching TRBD1. The V gene end was trimmed by 5 bases and the J gene end by 0 bases; junction bases not matched to a gene: 8. CDR1 SGHAT and CDR2 FQNNGV come from the germline V gene. The CDR3 has 16 amino acids. The CDR3 is CASSPEDRGTSYEQYF. DNA for the CDR3: TGTGCCAGCAGCCCCGAAGACAGGGGGACCTCCTACGAGCAGTACTTC.

The chain employs TRBV10-3 and TRBJ2-5; 9 bases fit TRBD1. The CDR3 length is 16 residues. Per the germline V gene, CDR1 is ENHRY and CDR2 is SYGVKD. V lost 2 bases and J lost 5; bases outside the gene matches: 9. The DNA for the CDR3 is TGTGCCATCAGTGAGGATTCCGGGACAGGGTGGGAGACCCAGTACTTC. Its translation is CAISEDSGTGWETQYF.

The chain links TRBV29-1 to TRBJ2-7; 7 bases fit TRBD2. This CDR3 region has 13 residues. CDR1 and CDR2 (germline): SQVTM, ANQGSEA. J was trimmed by 0 bases and V by 7 bases; bases with no gene match: 6. DNA of the CDR3: TGCAGCGCTTGGGGGGGGACCTCCTACGAGCAGTACTTC. This encodes CSAWGGTSYEQYF.

This chain joins TRBV12-5 and TRBJ1-6; 9 bases map to TRBD1. Germline V gene lookup returns CDR1 LGHNT and CDR2 FRNRAP. The CDR3 has 15 amino acids. With 6 bases clipped from V and 10 bases from J, the junction kept 10 bases outside the gene matches. Here the CDR3 reads CASGDSGQGLSPLHF. CDR3 nucleotides: TGTGCTAGTGGGGACTCGGGACAGGGTTTGTCACCCCTCCACTTT.

The sample holds many counts of this clonotype. The genes are TRBV14 and TRBJ1-4; 8 nucleotides line up with TRBD1. Germline loops: CDR1 SGHDN, CDR2 FVKESK. V shed 0 bases and J 8 bases; nucleotides not matched to a gene: 8. CDR3 length: 16 residues. The CDR3, as DNA: TGTGCCAGCAGCCAAGAGGGACAGGAGTACAGCGAAAAACTGTTTTTT. This gives the protein CASSQEGQEYSEKLFF.

In this sample, this clonotype turned up many times. The chain is built from TRBV19 and TRBJ1-2, with TRBD1 as a possible D gene (5 bases). The CDR3 consists of 12 residues. CDR1 is LNHDA and CDR2 is SQIVND in the germline V gene (reference sequence). V dropped 3 bases and J dropped 7 bases, with 9 bases sitting between them. The CDR3 coding sequence is TGTGCCAGTAGTATCCAGGGAGCTGGCTACACCTTC. Amino acids: CASSIQGAGYTF.

V usage is TRBV29-1 and J usage is TRBJ1-3; the D call may be TRBD1 or TRBD2 (5 bases each). The end of the DNA fits TRBJ2-3 better, so the J call may be wrong. Germline-derived CDR1 and CDR2 are SQVTM and ANQGSEA. The length of the CDR3 is 13 residues. CDR3 bases: TGCAGCGTTGAAGACACAGTAAGGGACACGCAGTATTTT. Translation: CSVEDTVRDTQYF.

Many counts were recorded for this clonotype. The chain links TRBV20-1 to TRBJ2-7, with TRBD2 matching 15 bases. Germline trimming cut 5 bases from V and 4 bases from J; bases unmatched to any gene: 6. The CDR3 consists of 15 residues. Germline V CDR1 and CDR2: DFQATT, SNEGSKA (reference sequence). The CDR3 loop reads CSAQGLAGGRYEQYF. CDR3 DNA sequence: TGCAGTGCTCAGGGACTAGCGGGAGGCAGGTACGAGCAGTACTTC.

Note on this clonotype: A clone one base away is much larger, so this may be a read error. V is TRBV29-1 and J is TRBJ1-3; D is possibly TRBD1 (5 bases). The germline V gene has CDR1 SQVTM and CDR2 ANQGSEA. CDR3 length: 12 residues. The CDR3 DNA sequence: TGCAGCGTTGTCTCCGGGGGAAACACCGTATATTTT. It translates to CSVVSGGNTVYF.

This clonotype was found a few times. The junction does not match germline at one end; this may be a read error. The rearrangement links TRBV10-2 to TRBJ1-1; TRBD1 matches 11 bases. Germline-derived CDR1 and CDR2 are WSHSY and SAAADI. This CDR3 region has 18 residues. The CDR3 DNA is TGTGCCAGCAGTTTCAACCCGGGACAGGGGGAAGTAAACACTGAAGCTTTCTTT. Translating gives CASSFNPGQGEVNTEAFF.